Described below is a single T cell receptor (beta chain) sequence and its context. One end of the junction varies from germline; a read error may be responsible. These data come from a study of tumor and adjacent non-tumor tissue in lung cancer. RNA was extracted from bulk tissue without any cell sorting. More than 3 cm separated this lung sample from the edge of the tumor. Donors were chemotherapy-naive, newly diagnosed lung cancer surgical patients in China, August–late 2014. Three rounds of nested PCR, following a modified ARM-PCR protocol, produced the TCRbeta library. TCRdb passed the multiplex PCR reads through MiXCR, listing each CDR3 protein once. Seen here are roughly 74,000 distinct CDR3 sequences, less than 85% observed once, and the top ten hold 40%. The CDR3 runs 15 residues. Looked up from germline, CDR1 is SGHNT and CDR2 is YENEEA.

Sample: distant non-tumor lung tissue. J is TRBJ1-2 and V is TRBV11-3; D is undetermined. The TCR was taken from a man aged 70 or older with non-small cell lung cancer. This CDR3 reads CANSLEHGWTYGYTF. The CDR3, as DNA: TGTGCCAACAGCTTAGAACATGGATGGACCTATGGCTACACCTTC. Drawing the rest from reference TRBV11-3 and TRBJ1-2, the complete variable domain is EAGVVQSPRYKIIEKKQPVAFWCNPISGHNTLYWYLQNLGQGPELLIRYENEEAVDDSQLPKDRFSAERLKGVDSTLKIQPAELGDSAVYLCANSLEHGWTYGYTFGSGTRLTVV.